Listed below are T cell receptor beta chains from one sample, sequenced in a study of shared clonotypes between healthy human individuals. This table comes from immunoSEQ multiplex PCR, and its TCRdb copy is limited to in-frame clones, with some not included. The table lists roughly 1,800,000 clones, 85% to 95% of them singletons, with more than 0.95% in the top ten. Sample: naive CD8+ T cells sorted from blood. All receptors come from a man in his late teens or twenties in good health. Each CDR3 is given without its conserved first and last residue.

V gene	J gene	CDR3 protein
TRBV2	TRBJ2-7	ASRSRDSPYEQY
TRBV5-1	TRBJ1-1	ASSLGPGLGTEAF
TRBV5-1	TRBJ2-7	ASSSTGTGEYEQY
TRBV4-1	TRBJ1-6	ASSQDPGQGDAYNSPLH
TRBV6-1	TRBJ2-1	ASSELPYMEQF
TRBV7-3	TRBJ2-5	ASSLTSGGPPETQY
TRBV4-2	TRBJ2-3	ASSQVFTDTQY
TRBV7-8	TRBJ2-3	ASSLGLAGGPGDTQY
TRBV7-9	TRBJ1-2	ASSGGQGAWNGYT
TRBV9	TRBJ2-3	ASSVAADTQY
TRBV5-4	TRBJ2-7	ASSLWGVSYEQY